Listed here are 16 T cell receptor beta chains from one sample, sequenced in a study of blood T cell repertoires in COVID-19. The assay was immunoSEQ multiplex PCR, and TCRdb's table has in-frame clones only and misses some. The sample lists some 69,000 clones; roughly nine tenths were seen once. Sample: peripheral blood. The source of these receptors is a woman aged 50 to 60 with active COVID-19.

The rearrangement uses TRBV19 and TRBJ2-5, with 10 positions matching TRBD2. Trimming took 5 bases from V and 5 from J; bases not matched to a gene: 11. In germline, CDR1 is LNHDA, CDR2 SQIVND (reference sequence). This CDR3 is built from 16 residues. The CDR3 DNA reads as TGTGCCAGTAGTGAGGGGCTAGCGGGAGTCATGGAGACCCAGTACTTC. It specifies CASSEGLAGVMETQYF.

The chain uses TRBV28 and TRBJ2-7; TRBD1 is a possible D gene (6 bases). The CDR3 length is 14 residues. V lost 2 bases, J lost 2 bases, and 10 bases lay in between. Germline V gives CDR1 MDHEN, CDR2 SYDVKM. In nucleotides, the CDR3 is TGTGCCAGCAGTTTACCTGGGGGCACCTACGAGCAGTACTTC. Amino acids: CASSLPGGTYEQYF.

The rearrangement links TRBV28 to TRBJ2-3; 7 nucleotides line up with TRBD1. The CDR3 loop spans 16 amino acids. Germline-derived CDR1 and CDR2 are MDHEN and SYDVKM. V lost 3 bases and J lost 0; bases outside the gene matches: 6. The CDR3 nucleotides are TGTGCCAGCAGTTTCCCACCGGGACAGAGCACAGATACGCAGTATTTT. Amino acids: CASSFPPGQSTDTQYF.

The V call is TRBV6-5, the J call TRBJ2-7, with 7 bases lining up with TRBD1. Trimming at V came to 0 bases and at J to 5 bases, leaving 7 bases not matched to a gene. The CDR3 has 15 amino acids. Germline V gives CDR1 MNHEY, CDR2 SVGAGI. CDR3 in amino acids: CASSYSNWDSDEQYF. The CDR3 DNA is TGTGCCAGCAGTTACTCGAACTGGGACAGCGACGAGCAGTACTTC.

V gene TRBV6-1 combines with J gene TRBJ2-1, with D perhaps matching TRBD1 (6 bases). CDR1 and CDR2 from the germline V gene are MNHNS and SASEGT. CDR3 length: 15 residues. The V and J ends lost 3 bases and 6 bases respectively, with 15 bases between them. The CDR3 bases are TGTGCCAGCAGTGAGAGAGGGGGTTTCATCAATGAGCAGTTCTTC. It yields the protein CASSERGGFINEQFF.

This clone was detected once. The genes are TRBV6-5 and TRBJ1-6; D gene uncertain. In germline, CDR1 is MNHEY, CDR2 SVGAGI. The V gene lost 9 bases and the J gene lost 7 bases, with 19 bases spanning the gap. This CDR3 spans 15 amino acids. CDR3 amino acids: CARSSGRGNNSPLHF. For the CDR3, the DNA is TGTGCCAGAAGCTCGGGCCGAGGGAACAATTCACCCCTCCACTTT.

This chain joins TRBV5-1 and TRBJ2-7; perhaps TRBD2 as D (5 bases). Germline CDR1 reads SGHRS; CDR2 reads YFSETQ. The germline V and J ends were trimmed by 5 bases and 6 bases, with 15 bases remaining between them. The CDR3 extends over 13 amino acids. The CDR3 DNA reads TGCGCCAGCAGGAGGGAGTCCCTCGGCGAGCAGTACTTC. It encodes CASRRESLGEQYF. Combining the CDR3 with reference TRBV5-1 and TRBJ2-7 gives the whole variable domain KAGVTQTPRYLIKTRGQQVTLSCSPISGHRSVSWYQQTPGQGLQFLFEYFSETQRNKGNFPGRFSGRQFSNSRSEMNVSTLELGDSALYLCASRRESLGEQYFGPGTRLTVT.

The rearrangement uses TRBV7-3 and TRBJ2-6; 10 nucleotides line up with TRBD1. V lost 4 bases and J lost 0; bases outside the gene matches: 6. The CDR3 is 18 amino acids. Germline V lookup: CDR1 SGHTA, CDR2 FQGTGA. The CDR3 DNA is TGTGCCAGCAGCTATGGGACAGGGGACCGCTCTGGGGCCAACGTCCTGACTTTC. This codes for CASSYGTGDRSGANVLTF. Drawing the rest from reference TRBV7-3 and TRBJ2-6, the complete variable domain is GAGVSQTPSNKVTEKGKYVELRCDPISGHTALYWYRQSLGQGPEFLIYFQGTGAADDSGLPNDRFFAVRPEGSVSTLKIQRTERGDSAVYLCASSYGTGDRSGANVLTFGAGSRLTVL.

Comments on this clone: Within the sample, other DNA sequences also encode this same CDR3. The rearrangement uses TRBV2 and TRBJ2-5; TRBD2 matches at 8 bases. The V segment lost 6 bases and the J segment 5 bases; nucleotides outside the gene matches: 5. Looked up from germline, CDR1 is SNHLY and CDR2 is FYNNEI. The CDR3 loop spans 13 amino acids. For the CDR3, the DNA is TGTGCCAGCAGCGGGACGGGGGGGGAGACCCAGTACTTC. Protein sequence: CASSGTGGETQYF.

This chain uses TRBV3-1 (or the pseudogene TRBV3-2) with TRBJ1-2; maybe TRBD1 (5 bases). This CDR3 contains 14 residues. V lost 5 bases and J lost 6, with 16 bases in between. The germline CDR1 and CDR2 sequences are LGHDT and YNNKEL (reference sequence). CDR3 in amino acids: CASSILQGTDGYTF. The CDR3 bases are TGTGCCAGCAGCATTCTCCAGGGAACGGATGGCTACACCTTC.

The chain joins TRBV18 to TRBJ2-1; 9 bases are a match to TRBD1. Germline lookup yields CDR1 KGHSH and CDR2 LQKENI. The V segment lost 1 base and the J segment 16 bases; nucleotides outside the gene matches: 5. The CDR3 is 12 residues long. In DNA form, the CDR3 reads TGTGCCAGCTCACCACTAACAGGGGGCGGCTTCTTC. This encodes CASSPLTGGGFF.

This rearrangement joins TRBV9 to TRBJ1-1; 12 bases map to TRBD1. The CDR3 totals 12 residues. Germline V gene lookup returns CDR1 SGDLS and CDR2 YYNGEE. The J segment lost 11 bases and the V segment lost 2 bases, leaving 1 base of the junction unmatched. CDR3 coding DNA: TGTGCCAGCAGCGTCGGGACAGGGGGCGCTTTCTTT. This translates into CASSVGTGGAFF.

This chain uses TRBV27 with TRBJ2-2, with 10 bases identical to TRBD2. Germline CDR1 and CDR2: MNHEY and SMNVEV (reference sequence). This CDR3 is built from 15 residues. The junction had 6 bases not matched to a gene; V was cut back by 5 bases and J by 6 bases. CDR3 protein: CASSTWTSGAGELFF. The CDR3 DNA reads TGTGCCAGCAGTACCTGGACTAGCGGCGCCGGGGAGCTGTTTTTT.

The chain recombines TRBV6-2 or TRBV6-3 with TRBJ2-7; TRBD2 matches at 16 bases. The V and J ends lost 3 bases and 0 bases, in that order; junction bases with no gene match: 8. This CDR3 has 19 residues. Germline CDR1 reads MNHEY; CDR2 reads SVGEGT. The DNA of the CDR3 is TGTGCCAGCAGTTATGTGGGACTAGCGGGAGGGCCGAGCTCCTACGAGCAGTACTTC. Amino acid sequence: CASSYVGLAGGPSSYEQYF.

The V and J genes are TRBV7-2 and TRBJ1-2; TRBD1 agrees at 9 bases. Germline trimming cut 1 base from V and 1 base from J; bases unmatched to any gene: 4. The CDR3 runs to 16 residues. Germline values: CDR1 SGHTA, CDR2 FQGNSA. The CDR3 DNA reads TGTGCCAGCAGCTTAGGAGGGACAGGGCTTAACTATGGCTACACCTTC. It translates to CASSLGGTGLNYGYTF.

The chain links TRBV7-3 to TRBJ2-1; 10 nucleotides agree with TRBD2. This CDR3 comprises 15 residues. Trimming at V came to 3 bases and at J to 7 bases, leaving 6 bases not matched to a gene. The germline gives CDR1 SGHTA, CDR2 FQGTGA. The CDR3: CASSFSGRAGNEQFF. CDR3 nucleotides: TGTGCCAGCAGCTTCAGCGGGAGGGCCGGTAATGAGCAGTTCTTC.